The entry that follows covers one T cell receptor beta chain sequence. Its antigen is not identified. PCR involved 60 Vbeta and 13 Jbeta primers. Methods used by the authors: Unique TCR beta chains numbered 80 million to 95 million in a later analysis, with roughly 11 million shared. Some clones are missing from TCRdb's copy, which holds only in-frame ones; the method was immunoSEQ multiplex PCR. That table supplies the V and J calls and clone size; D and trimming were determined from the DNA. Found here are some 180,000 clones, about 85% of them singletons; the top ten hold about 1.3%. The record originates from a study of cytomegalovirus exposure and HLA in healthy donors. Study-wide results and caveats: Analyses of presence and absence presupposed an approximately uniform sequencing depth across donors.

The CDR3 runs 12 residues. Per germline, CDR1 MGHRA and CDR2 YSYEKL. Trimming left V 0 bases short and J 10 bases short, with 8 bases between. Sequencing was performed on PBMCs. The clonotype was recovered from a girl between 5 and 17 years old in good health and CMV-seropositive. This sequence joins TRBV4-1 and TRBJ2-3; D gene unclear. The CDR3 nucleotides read TGCGCCAGCAGCCAAGAGACATCGGCGCAGTATTTT. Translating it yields CASSQETSAQYF.